One sample yielded the 6 T cell receptor beta chains listed below, sequenced in a study of blood T cell repertoires in COVID-19 (dated by TCRdb to 2020 to 2021). Libraries were prepared through the immunoSEQ multiplex PCR assay. What TCRdb holds here is the immuneACCESS table cut down to in-frame rearrangements. Part of the clones is not present; checked against another copy, under half of the missing clones reflect an unresolved V gene, and the others are unexplained. This sample has a few hundred thousand clones in its table, and approximately 85% of those were observed once. The ten largest account for under 2.5% of the sample. Sequenced sample: PBMCs or T cells enriched from blood (not recorded which). All receptors come from a woman in her fifties or sixties who had recovered from COVID-19.

V usage is TRBV7-9 and J usage is TRBJ1-4; tentatively, D is TRBD1 (6 bases). V was trimmed by 3 bases and J by 3 bases, leaving 8 bases between them. The germline gives CDR1 SEHNR, CDR2 FQNEAQ (reference sequence). The CDR3 totals 14 residues. CDR3 coding DNA: TGTGCCAGCAGCTTTCAGGGGTCTAATGAAAAACTGTTTTTT. Protein: CASSFQGSNEKLFF. Together with reference TRBV7-9 and TRBJ1-4, the CDR3 gives the full variable domain: DTGVSQNPRHKITKRGQNVTFRCDPISEHNRLYWYRQTLGQGPEFLTYFQNEAQLEKSRLLSDRFSAERPKGSFSTLEIQRTEQGDSAMYLCASSFQGSNEKLFFGSGTQLSVL.

The chain employs TRBV7-6 and TRBJ1-3; 7 bases map to TRBD1. The CDR3 has 15 amino acids. V trimming: 5 bases; J trimming: 4 bases; junction bases outside the gene matches: 8. The germline gives CDR1 SGHVS, CDR2 FNYEAQ. This CDR3 is CASSSRQGPGNTIYF. The CDR3 DNA follows: TGTGCCAGCAGCAGTAGACAGGGCCCGGGAAACACCATATATTTT.

This clone was observed a single time. The chain uses TRBV7-6 and TRBJ1-4; D remains ambiguous. Trimming took 5 bases from V and 1 from J, leaving 5 bases between them. The CDR3 consists of 13 residues. CDR1 is SGHVS and CDR2 is FNYEAQ in the germline V gene. The CDR3 loop reads CASSRETNEKLFF. In DNA form, the CDR3 reads TGTGCCAGCAGCCGCGAAACTAATGAAAAACTGTTTTTT.

V gene TRBV24-1 combines with J gene TRBJ1-2, with D perhaps matching TRBD1 (6 bases). CDR1 and CDR2 (germline): KGHDR, SFDVKD. The V and J ends lost 6 bases and 4 bases respectively, with 11 bases between them. The CDR3 is 13 residues long. The CDR3 loop is CATSPTGSYGYTF. CDR3 in DNA: TGTGCCACCAGTCCCACAGGGAGCTATGGCTACACCTTC.

To note about this clone: This sample includes further DNA sequences coding for the same CDR3. The chain has TRBV12-3 or TRBV12-4 and TRBJ2-7; D is possibly TRBD2 (5 bases). V was shortened by 3 bases and J by 4 bases, with 7 bases between the two germline ends. CDR3 length: 12 residues. The CDR3 DNA reads as TGTGCCAGCAGTTTTCGAGGGTACGAGCAGTACTTC. This sequence encodes CASSFRGYEQYF.

The J gene is TRBJ2-3, the V gene TRBV27; D gene unclear. The CDR3 is 15 residues long. V was pared by 4 bases and J by 0 bases, with 11 bases between. Germline CDR1 MNHEY, CDR2 SMNVEV (reference sequence). The DNA of the CDR3 is TGTGCCAGCAGTTCTCTCCTAAGAAGCACAGATACGCAGTATTTT. As protein: CASSSLLRSTDTQYF.